This TCR beta chain came from a study of shared clonotypes between healthy human individuals. Study as a whole: For every donor, three CD4 naive, three CD4 memory, two CD8 naive and one CD8 memory plates were used.

Splitting the CD4+ cells yielded a CD45RA+ naive subset and a CD45RA-negative memory subset. General study points: The study found about 4.6% of naive CD4 clonotypes shared across a few donors. Measured sharing among donors was expected to vary with sequencing depth.

The germline V and J ends were trimmed by 3 bases and 1 base, with 9 bases remaining between them. The CDR3 has 14 amino acids. Germline CDR1 MDHEN, CDR2 SYDVKM. TCRdb's table, derived via immunoSEQ multiplex PCR, lists solely in-frame clones and lacks some. Of 2 million to 3 million clones listed, approximately 92% are singletons. On this clone itself: Its antigen is not known.

The TCR sequence derives from a young man in good health. Sequenced input: naive CD4+ T cells sorted from blood. The subset denotes: CD45RA+ positively selected. The chain recombines TRBV28 with TRBJ1-1, with D possibly TRBD1 on 5 matching bases. CDR3 nucleotide sequence: TGTGCCAGCAGTTTTGGGGGGGGGAACACTGAAGCTTTCTTT. As protein: CASSFGGGNTEAFF.